These 7 T cell receptor beta chains originate from one sample sequenced in a study of blood T cells in healthy people across ages. Using a J-beta primer mix together with a sample-barcoded 5' primer, a second PCR was run for roughly 7 to 12 cycles. TCRdb redid the calling of the 5' RACE reads with MiXCR, one entry per CDR3 protein. This sample has roughly 1.9 million distinct CDR3 sequences; more than 35% occur once, and the top ten carry roughly 23%. The sequencing sample was made of blood. The receptors originated from a human donor in good health.

The chain combines TRBV7-2 with TRBJ2-1; TRBD1 or TRBD2 may be the D gene (5 bases each). The V end was cut by 5 bases, the J end by 5 bases, with 16 bases between. Looked up from germline, CDR1 is SGHTA and CDR2 is FQGNSA. This CDR3 comprises 15 residues. The CDR3 loop is CASSPPPGPNNEQFF. The CDR3 DNA reads as TGTGCCAGCAGCCCTCCTCCGGGACCCAACAATGAGCAGTTCTTC.

This clonotype was recorded a few times. The chain employs TRBV13 and TRBJ2-6; 8 nucleotides match TRBD1. With V trimmed by 2 bases and J by 4 bases, 10 bases remained unmatched. Germline CDR1 is PRHDT and CDR2 is FYEKMQ (reference sequence). The CDR3 is made up of 18 amino acids. The CDR3 protein is CASSLKAGGAGGANVLTF. The CDR3 DNA follows: TGTGCCAGCAGCTTAAAGGCAGGGGGCGCAGGCGGGGCCAACGTCCTGACTTTC.

The sample holds a few counts of this clonotype. The chain employs TRBV5-1 and TRBJ2-1, with 11 nucleotides matching TRBD2. Germline-derived CDR1 and CDR2 are SGHRS and YFSETQ. Losses at the gene ends were 4 bases for V and 7 bases for J; bases not matched to a gene: 7. The CDR3 covers 15 residues. CDR3 residues: CASSATSGAPNEQFF. For the CDR3, the DNA is TGCGCCAGCAGCGCGACTAGCGGGGCACCAAATGAGCAGTTCTTC. The full variable domain, in which reference TRBV5-1 and TRBJ2-1 provide the parts outside the CDR3, is KAGVTQTPRYLIKTRGQQVTLSCSPISGHRSVSWYQQTPGQGLQFLFEYFSETQRNKGNFPGRFSGRQFSNSRSEMNVSTLELGDSALYLCASSATSGAPNEQFFGPGTRLTVL.

To note about this clonotype: A junction boundary mismatches the germline segment, possibly from a read error. CDR3 in DNA: TGCAGTGTGGCCGAAACTAATGAAAAACGGTTTTTT. Its translation: CSVAETNEKRFF. The V call is TRBV20-1, the J call TRBJ1-4; D not certain. CDR1 is DFQATT and CDR2 is SNEGSKA in the germline V gene (reference sequence). The CDR3 loop spans 12 amino acids.

The CDR3 DNA sequence: TGTGCCAGCAGTACCACCCTCGACAGATATAATTCACCCCTCCACTTT. Protein sequence: CASSTTLDRYNSPLHF. The chain uses TRBV28 and TRBJ1-6, with D possibly TRBD1 on 5 matching bases. The CDR3 consists of 16 residues. Germline CDR1 MDHEN, CDR2 SYDVKM. V was shortened by 5 bases and J by 4 bases, with 15 bases between the two germline ends. The full variable domain, completed using reference TRBV28 and TRBJ1-6, is DVKVTQSSRYLVKRTGEKVFLECVQDMDHENMFWYRQDPGLGLRLIYFSYDVKMKEKGDIPEGYSVSREKKERFSLILESASTNQTSMYLCASSTTLDRYNSPLHFGNGTRLTVT.

The V call is TRBV9, the J call TRBJ2-7, with 7 bases aligning to TRBD1. The CDR3 is made up of 15 amino acids. V dropped 1 base and J dropped 3; count of bases not matched to a gene: 7. CDR1 and CDR2 (germline): SGDLS, YYNGEE. The CDR3 coding sequence is TGTGCCAGCAGCGTATTTGCAGGGGGTTACTACGAGCAGTACTTC. It specifies CASSVFAGGYYEQYF.

The V gene is TRBV9, the J gene TRBJ2-3, with a tentative D call TRBD2 (6 bases). In germline, CDR1 is SGDLS, CDR2 YYNGEE. Trimming stripped 4 bases from V and 6 bases from J, with 21 bases between. The CDR3 runs to 16 residues. CDR3 DNA sequence: TGTGCCAGCAGCCCAGCCTTCGGGACTTACGGGGATACGCAGTATTTT. It specifies CASSPAFGTYGDTQYF.